A selection of T cell receptor beta chains follows, all from one sample in a study of beta chain features in type 1 diabetes. Generated by immunoSEQ multiplex PCR, the TCRdb table keeps only in-frame clones and is missing some. This repertoire shows 300,000 to 350,000 clones, approximately 8.2% found once; its top ten account for under 0.5%. The specimen sequenced was central memory CD4+ T cells from blood. All receptors derive from a woman between 18 and 29 years old in good health. Each CDR3 is given with its conserved first and last residue. D genes are given only for firm matches. Some rows mark clone size as missing; the rest say once, few, many or name a class of expanded clone.

>TRBV15|few|TRBJ2-5|TRBD1
TGTGCCACCAGCAGAACCTGGACAGGGGGACAAGAGACCCAGTACTTC
CATSRTWTGGQETQYF
>TRBV28|NA|TRBJ2-3|NA
TGTGCCAGCACCAGTGCAGATACGCAGTATTTT
CASTSADTQYF
>TRBV18|few|TRBJ2-7|NA
TGTGCCAGCTCACCACGGGTCGAGCAGTACTTC
CASSPRVEQYF
>TRBV7-8|few|TRBJ2-1|TRBD2
TGTGCCAGCAGCCTAATAGCGGGTATTTCCTACAATGAGCAGTTCTTC
CASSLIAGISYNEQFF
>TRBV6-5|NA|TRBJ2-1|NA
TGTGCCAGCAGCCGCAGTTGGTCCGAGCGGAGTGAGCAGTTCTTC
CASSRSWSERSEQFF
>TRBV5-5|NA|TRBJ2-5|TRBD1
TGTGCCAGCAGCCGTAATCCGGGACAGACTCTTGGGGAGACCCAGTACTTC
CASSRNPGQTLGETQYF
>TRBV7-2|many|TRBJ2-7|NA
TGTGCCAGCAGCTTATCAGGGGCAGAACAGTACTTC
CASSLSGAEQYF
>TRBV11-1|few|TRBJ2-1|NA
TGTGCCAGCAGCTTTGCCTCGGGCCGCTACAATGAGCAGTTCTTC
CASSFASGRYNEQFF
>TRBV10-1|NA|TRBJ1-1|NA
TGCGCCAGCAGTGGCCCGAACACTGAAGCTTTCTTT
CASSGPNTEAFF
>TRBV13|few|TRBJ2-3|NA
TGTGCCAGCAGCCCCAGGGACGGGGTGCAGTATTTT
CASSPRDGVQYF
>TRBV7-2|few|TRBJ1-2|NA
TGTGCCAGCAGCCCGGACGAGTTCTATGGCTACACCTTC
CASSPDEFYGYTF
>TRBV7-6|many|TRBJ1-1|NA
TGTGCCAGCAGCTTAGGACAGATCACTGAAGCTTTCTTT
CASSLGQITEAFF
>TRBV28|many|TRBJ1-4|NA
TGTGCCAGCAACGTTGCAGGCGATGAAAAACTGTTTTTT
CASNVAGDEKLFF
>TRBV27|NA|TRBJ1-5|NA
TGTGCCAGCAGTTCCAGTTTCAGGGGATTCAATCAGCCCCAGCATTTT
CASSSSFRGFNQPQHF
>TRBV11-2|few|TRBJ1-1|NA
TGTGCCAGCAGCTTTGGGGGGACAATGAACACTGAAGCTTTCTTT
CASSFGGTMNTEAFF
>TRBV19|many|TRBJ1-1|TRBD1
TGTGCCAGTAAGGGGCGGGGACAGGTGAACACTGAAGCTTTCTTT
CASKGRGQVNTEAFF
>TRBV13|NA|TRBJ1-2|NA
TGTGCCAGCAGCTTATTTGGAGGGTCCTACGGCTACACCTTC
CASSLFGGSYGYTF
>TRBV19|NA|TRBJ1-1|TRBD1
TGTGCCAGTAGACCCGACAGGGACACTGAAGCTTTCTTT
CASRPDRDTEAFF
>TRBV7-9|few|TRBJ2-3|TRBD1
TGTGCCAGCAGCACAGGACAGGGTTCAGATACGCAGTATTTT
CASSTGQGSDTQYF
>TRBV6-6|few|TRBJ2-5|NA
TGTGCCAGCAGTTCCCAGGGAGAGACCCAGTACTTC
CASSSQGETQYF
>TRBV10-3|many|TRBJ1-2|TRBD1
TGTGCCACCCTAAAACAGGGGGCGGATGGCTACACCTTC
CATLKQGADGYTF
>TRBV11-3|NA|TRBJ2-3|TRBD2
TGTGCCAGCAGCCTTGGGACTAGCGGCACAGATACGCAGTATTTT
CASSLGTSGTDTQYF
>TRBV7-3|NA|TRBJ2-2|NA
TGTGCCAGCAGCTTATTAAACACCGGGGAGCTGTTTTTT
CASSLLNTGELFF
>TRBV19|NA|TRBJ2-4|NA
TGTGCCAGTAGTATCTGGGGAGCCAAAAACATTCAGTACTTC
CASSIWGAKNIQYF
>TRBV5-1|NA|TRBJ2-7|NA
TGCGCCAGCAGCTTGTCACCTACAGGGAGCGAGCAGTACTTC
CASSLSPTGSEQYF
>TRBV7-2|NA|TRBJ2-3|NA
TGTGCCAGCAGCGCAGACGCAGATACGCAGTATTTT
CASSADADTQYF
>TRBV5-6|few|TRBJ2-7|TRBD2
TGTGCCAGCAGCCCTACTAGCGGGAGGGCGTACGAGCAGTACTTC
CASSPTSGRAYEQYF
>TRBV28|NA|TRBJ1-1|NA
TGTGCCAGCAGTTTAGGTAGTTGGGCCAAGCTAACCATGAACACTGAAGCTTTCTTT
CASSLGSWAKLTMNTEAFF
>TRBV5-8|NA|TRBJ2-7|NA
TGTGCCAGCAATCCAGACCGGTCCTACGAGCAGTACTTC
CASNPDRSYEQYF
>TRBV15|few|TRBJ2-1|NA
TGTGCCACCAGCAGTAACAGGGTCCATGAGCAGTTCTTC
CATSSNRVHEQFF
>TRBV29-1|few|TRBJ2-5|NA
TGCAGCGTTGTCACCTGGGGGAAAATAGAGACCCAGTACTTC
CSVVTWGKIETQYF
>TRBV28|few|TRBJ2-5|TRBD2
TGTGCCAGCAGTTTAGGACTAGCGGGAGGATCGGCGACCCAGTACTTC
CASSLGLAGGSATQYF
>TRBV6-6|NA|TRBJ2-3|NA
TGTGCCAGCAGTTACACCGTTGGAGATACGCAGTATTTT
CASSYTVGDTQYF
>TRBV11-1|few|TRBJ2-1|TRBD1
TGTGCCAGCAGCGCCGGACAGGGCGTCTACAATGAGCAGTTCTTC
CASSAGQGVYNEQFF
>TRBV28|few|TRBJ1-5|NA
TGTGCCAGCAGTTTGGGCCGGGAGTTGCATTTT
CASSLGRELHF
>TRBV2|NA|TRBJ2-3|TRBD1
TGTGCCAGGTGGGGGGGACAGGGCATTATCACAGATACGCAGTATTTT
CARWGGQGIITDTQYF
>TRBV2|few|TRBJ1-2|NA
TGTGCCAGCAGTGAAGCTCGTACAGTCTATGGCTACACCTTC
CASSEARTVYGYTF
>TRBV4-2|few|TRBJ1-2|TRBD1
TGTGCCAGCAGCTCACCTACACAGGGGGCGGGTGGCTACACCTTC
CASSSPTQGAGGYTF
>TRBV28|many|TRBJ2-3|TRBD2
TGTGCCAGCGACCTCGGACTAGCGGGAAGGGGGGGCACAGATACGCAGTATTTT
CASDLGLAGRGGTDTQYF
>TRBV28|NA|TRBJ2-7|NA
TGTGCCAGCAGTTTCGTTGCCTACGAGCAGTACTTC
CASSFVAYEQYF
>TRBV5-4|NA|TRBJ2-3|NA
TGTGCCAGCGGACCGTCTGGCACAGATACGCAGTATTTT
CASGPSGTDTQYF
>TRBV9|few|TRBJ2-6|NA
TGTGCCAGCAGCGTACACCCGACAGTAACTGGGGCCAACGTCCTGACTTTC
CASSVHPTVTGANVLTF
>TRBV11-2|few|TRBJ2-7|NA
TGTGCCAGCAGCAATAGCGGCTACGAGCAGTACTTC
CASSNSGYEQYF
>TRBV6-5|few|TRBJ2-3|NA
TGTGCCAGCAGTTACAATTCGGGAGCAGATACGCAGTATTTT
CASSYNSGADTQYF
>TRBV29-1|many|TRBJ1-1|NA
TGCAGCGTTGAAGAGGGGAGGAACACTGAAGCTTTCTTT
CSVEEGRNTEAFF
>TRBV7-9|NA|TRBJ2-7|TRBD2
TGTGCCAGCAGCTTAGGGCGGGAGGGCTCCTACGAGCAGTACTTC
CASSLGREGSYEQYF
>TRBV15|once|TRBJ2-7|TRBD2
TGTGCCACCAGCAGAGAGGCGGGAGGGAGTTACGAGCAGTACTTC
CATSREAGGSYEQYF
>TRBV28|NA|TRBJ2-6|NA
TGTGCCAGCAGTTTGGTGGCCTCTGGGGCCAACGTCCTGACTTTC
CASSLVASGANVLTF
>TRBV2|NA|TRBJ2-7|NA
TGTGCCAGCAGTGTTCAGGGTTCAGGGTCGCGGTACTTC
CASSVQGSGSRYF
>TRBV6-6|NA|TRBJ1-5|NA
TGTGCCAGCAGAATCGGGGACCCAAGGGATCAGCCCCAGCATTTT
CASRIGDPRDQPQHF
>TRBV4-2|few|TRBJ2-2|NA
TGTGCCAGCAGCCAACTCAAAACGACAGGGAGGCGGGGGGAGCTGTTTTTT
CASSQLKTTGRRGELFF
>TRBV18|NA|TRBJ2-3|NA
TGTGCCAGCTCACCGGGGGATACGCAGTATTTT
CASSPGDTQYF
>TRBV7-8|NA|TRBJ2-2|NA
TGTGCCAGCAGCTTAGCCAGCGGTCACACCGGGGAGCTGTTTTTT
CASSLASGHTGELFF
>TRBV28|few|TRBJ1-1|TRBD1
TGTGCCAGCAGTTTGGGGACAGTAAAGGCTTTCTTT
CASSLGTVKAFF
>TRBV11-3|NA|TRBJ1-2|NA
TGTGCCAGCAGCTTAGGCGGGCGCGGCGGCTACACCTTC
CASSLGGRGGYTF
>TRBV16|few|TRBJ2-7|TRBD1
TGTGCCAGCAGCCAAGACAGGGGCGAGCAGTACTTC
CASSQDRGEQYF
>TRBV9|NA|TRBJ2-1|TRBD2
TGTGCCAGCAGCGTAGCTAGCGCTAGCGGTCAGAATGAGCAGTTCTTC
CASSVASASGQNEQFF